The rows below give T cell receptor beta chains drawn from one sample of a study of blood T cell repertoires in COVID-19. Profiling relied on immunoSEQ multiplex PCR, and the TCRdb table lists in-frame clones only, not all of them. The sample yields 250,000 or so clones, approximately 88% seen once. The source material was PBMCs or T cells enriched from blood (not recorded which). The receptor source for this set is a middle-aged woman who had been exposed to COVID-19. Each CDR3 is given with its conserved first and last residue. Expanded clones are given a class, and other clones once, few, many or no size at all.

abundance	v_gene	j_gene	CDR3aa
NA	TRBV7-3	TRBJ2-5	CASSLNGGTGSETQYF
NA	TRBV30	TRBJ1-6	CAWEKESPYHSPLHF
NA	TRBV4-2	TRBJ1-2	CASSPDLGQGVGGYTF
once	TRBV7-2	TRBJ2-3	CASTLLPEGDTDTQYF
NA	TRBV29-1	TRBJ2-1	CSVEDFLAGVGEQFF
NA	TRBV6-2/TRBV6-3	TRBJ1-1	CASSGRTGVGTEAFF
NA	TRBV4-3	TRBJ1-3	CASSQEGSSGNTIYF
NA	TRBV6-5	TRBJ1-1	CASSYGQNTEAFF
NA	TRBV5-1	TRBJ1-4	CASSLDIATNEKLFF
NA	TRBV30	TRBJ1-1	CAWNRDGSEAFF
NA	TRBV29-1	TRBJ1-1	CSVGKEDRANTEAFF
NA	TRBV4-1	TRBJ1-5	CASSQGLYQPQHF
NA	TRBV15	TRBJ2-5	CATSRTSGVGETQYF
few	TRBV6-5	TRBJ2-2	CASSYYSGPGELFF
few	TRBV6-4	TRBJ1-6	CASSDPPDRNNSPLHF
NA	TRBV20-1	TRBJ2-5	CSASVRGLEKTQYF
NA	TRBV28	TRBJ2-5	CASSYWRSGLQETQYF
NA	TRBV18	TRBJ1-2	CASSKGENTNYGYTF
NA	TRBV9	TRBJ2-7	CASSVVGVPAYEQYF
few	TRBV7-9	TRBJ1-2	CASSLATDRAYYTF
once	TRBV10-3	TRBJ1-1	CAISEPDSKNTEAFF
NA	TRBV6-5	TRBJ1-1	CASSSPQGTPAFF
NA	TRBV7-2	TRBJ2-5	CASSLFPGDQYF
NA	TRBV24-1	TRBJ1-2	CATSVEGRGTNGYTF
few	TRBV7-9	TRBJ1-5	CASSGDRGKGQPQHF
NA	TRBV4-2	TRBJ2-3	CASSQELAGGSDTQYF
once	TRBV5-4	TRBJ2-3	CASSSTLAGGTDTQYF
NA	TRBV7-2	TRBJ2-2	CASSSTGTSGSPGELFF
NA	TRBV7-2	TRBJ2-1	CASSLAGAIFNEQFF
NA	TRBV6-6	TRBJ2-7	CASSYSIGAYEQYF
NA	TRBV30	TRBJ1-2	CAWGSYPGQSYGYTF
few	TRBV6-5	TRBJ2-7	CASSYSAQGPVYEQYF
NA	TRBV24-1	TRBJ2-1	CATSVPQVPEQFF
once	TRBV7-9	TRBJ1-4	CASSLALNEKLFF
NA	TRBV3-1/TRBV3-2	TRBJ2-2	CASSRGQGNTGELFF
NA	TRBV2	TRBJ1-1	CASNTGGVAEAFF
NA	TRBV6-5	TRBJ1-4	CASRKTVATNEKLFF
NA	TRBV7-2	TRBJ2-3	CASSPGLAENLIYTDTQYF
NA	TRBV6-2/TRBV6-3	TRBJ1-2	CASSSDTNYGYTF
NA	TRBV3-1/TRBV3-2	TRBJ2-2	CASSQSVAGELFF
NA	TRBV5-1	TRBJ2-2	CASSLEPVDSENTGELFF
NA	TRBV12-3/TRBV12-4	TRBJ2-5	CASSGETQYF
once	TRBV30	TRBJ1-2	CAWSEGQVDSNYGYTF
NA	TRBV18	TRBJ1-2	CASSRETGGGYGYTF
NA	TRBV27	TRBJ1-2	CASSGQGVYGYTF
NA	TRBV6-6	TRBJ2-1	CASSYGGYNEQFF
NA	TRBV11-3	TRBJ2-1	CASSPGVVEQFF
NA	TRBV5-1	TRBJ1-5	CASSQEAGANQPQHF
NA	TRBV2	TRBJ1-6	CASSERSPLHF
NA	TRBV11-3	TRBJ1-1	CASSLGSEGSREAFF
NA	TRBV5-5	TRBJ2-1	CASSPRSEQFF
NA	TRBV11-3	TRBJ2-7	CASSRGRSSYEQYF
once	TRBV30	TRBJ1-3	CAWTTGGIAGNTIYF
NA	TRBV4-3	TRBJ2-1	CASSQEGGRSAHEQFF
NA	TRBV5-5	TRBJ1-5	CASSAGTGDNFYQPQHF
few	TRBV4-3	TRBJ1-2	CASSQEFFAGNYGYTF
NA	TRBV24-1	TRBJ2-1	CATSDPGSAGASYNEQFF
once	TRBV7-9	TRBJ1-2	CASSYLGGDQEGYTF
NA	TRBV7-9	TRBJ2-1	CASSLDFRGRQFF
NA	TRBV5-4	TRBJ2-6	CASSLGRETGANVLTF